The next 15 T cell receptor beta chains were all read from a single sample in a study of vaccination and CD4 T cells after COVID-19. Which antigens these TCRs recognize remains unknown. The Oncomine TCR Beta short-read assay was applied to DNA of cultured CD4+ T cells. TCRdb analysed the PCR reads with MiXCR anew, one entry per CDR3 protein. Of 11,000 to 15,000 distinct CDR3 sequences in the sample, approximately 40% were seen once. Sample treatment: roughly 11-day PBMC culture with coronavirus spike peptide pools or control peptides (ViraFEST assay). The sequencing sample was made of CD4+ T cells from blood, cultured in vitro. Receptors were obtained from a human donor who had recovered from COVID-19.

The V gene is TRBV5-1, the J gene TRBJ2-7, with D possibly called TRBD1 or TRBD2 (5 bases each). The CDR3 spans 13 residues. The germline CDR1 and CDR2 sequences are SGHRS and YFSETQ. The V gene lost 4 bases and the J gene lost 6 bases, with 14 bases spanning the gap. CDR3 nucleotide sequence: TGCGCCAGCAGCCCCAGGGATCGGGGCGAGCAGTACTTC. Translation gives CASSPRDRGEQYF.

This chain joins TRBV15 and TRBJ1-5; 7 bases line up with TRBD1. The CDR3 consists of 16 residues. The J segment lost 4 bases and the V segment lost 0 bases, leaving 6 bases of the junction unmatched. CDR1 and CDR2 from the germline V gene are LNHNV and YYDKDF (reference sequence). CDR3 residues: CATSRDRGTANQPQHF. The CDR3 nucleotides read TGTGCCACCAGCAGAGATCGTGGGACAGCAAATCAGCCCCAGCATTTT.

The table lists this clonotype with a few counts. The chain recombines TRBV11-2 with TRBJ2-2; 8 bases fit TRBD1. Germline assignment: CDR1 SGHAT and CDR2 FQNNGV. Losses at the gene ends were 4 bases for V and 1 base for J; bases not matched to a gene: 8. The CDR3 totals 17 residues. The CDR3 coding sequence is TGTGCCAGCAGCTCCCTATACGGACAGGGGAACACCGGGGAGCTGTTTTTT. Its protein product is CASSSLYGQGNTGELFF.

The V gene is TRBV14, the J gene TRBJ2-3, with 9 bases lining up with TRBD2. Germline CDR1 and CDR2: SGHDN and FVKESK. The V and J ends lost 3 bases and 1 base, in that order; junction bases with no gene match: 8. The CDR3 has 17 amino acids. In nucleotides, the CDR3 is TGTGCCAGCAGCCAGTGGGGCGGGGGGGCCCGCACAGATACGCAGTATTTT. It yields the protein CASSQWGGGARTDTQYF.

This clonotype has only one observation. V is TRBV11-3 and J is TRBJ2-5; TRBD2 is a possible D gene (6 bases). From germline, CDR1 is SGHNT and CDR2 YENEEA. This CDR3 comprises 16 residues. With 7 bases removed from V and 5 bases from J, the gap between germline ends came to 23 bases. CDR3 sequence: CASMLVGRGGGETQYF. CDR3 nucleotide sequence: TGTGCCAGCATGCTAGTAGGGCGGGGCGGCGGGGAGACCCAGTACTTC.

This clonotype was recorded once. The chain uses TRBV7-6 and TRBJ1-4; D is uncertain. Germline CDR1 is SGHVS and CDR2 is FNYEAQ. Trimming took 6 bases from V and 3 from J, leaving 14 bases between them. This CDR3 is built from 15 residues. The CDR3 loop reads CASRVSGDANEKLFF. The DNA for the CDR3 is TGTGCCAGCAGAGTCAGCGGGGATGCTAATGAAAAACTGTTTTTT.

The chain recombines TRBV5-1 with TRBJ1-2; a weak D match, TRBD1 (5 bases). Germline assignment: CDR1 SGHRS and CDR2 YFSETQ. The length of the CDR3 is 13 residues. Trimming shortened V by 5 bases and J by 3 bases, and 11 bases separated the two germline ends. Here the CDR3 DNA reads TGCGCCAGCAGGGGGACGTCAGACTATGGCTACACCTTC. Translated: CASRGTSDYGYTF.

J is TRBJ2-3 and V is TRBV12-5; no definite D call. V lost 6 bases to trimming and J lost 2 bases, with 12 bases between them. CDR3 length equals 14 residues. Germline V gene lookup returns CDR1 LGHNT and CDR2 FRNRAP. The CDR3 spells CASGSRPLTDTQYF. The CDR3 nucleotides read TGTGCTAGTGGCTCGAGACCTCTCACAGATACGCAGTATTTT.

This clonotype was detected only a few times. The chain has TRBV6-1 and TRBJ1-1; no firm D call. Looked up from germline, CDR1 is MNHNS and CDR2 is SASEGT. Trimming pared 2 bases from V and 7 bases from J, leaving 14 bases between. CDR3 length: 14 amino acids. The CDR3 reads CASSESSYRNEAFF. The CDR3 nucleotides are TGTGCCAGCAGTGAAAGCAGTTACAGAAATGAAGCTTTCTTT.

This clonotype occurred once. The gene calls are TRBV6-1 and TRBJ1-2, with no clear D. Trimming removed 5 bases from V and 3 bases from J, with 10 bases in between. Germline V CDR1 and CDR2: MNHNS, SASEGT. The CDR3 has 13 amino acids. CDR3 protein: CASSTSGDYGYTF. The DNA for the CDR3 is TGTGCCAGCAGTACCTCTGGGGACTATGGCTACACCTTC.

Only a few counts were recorded for this clonotype. The V call is TRBV7-9, the J call TRBJ1-1, with a tentative D call TRBD1 (5 bases). Germline V gene lookup returns CDR1 SEHNR and CDR2 FQNEAQ (reference sequence). This CDR3 spans 12 amino acids. V was trimmed by 5 bases and J by 6 bases, leaving 10 bases between them. Here the CDR3 DNA reads TGTGCCAGCAGCAAGTCAGGGCCTGAAGCTTTCTTT. Amino acids: CASSKSGPEAFF.

In its sample, this clonotype was seen a few times. V is TRBV7-2 and J is TRBJ2-2; 8 nucleotides agree with TRBD1. Trimming took 6 bases from V and 5 from J; bases not matched to a gene: 5. CDR1 and CDR2 from the germline V gene are SGHTA and FQGNSA. CDR3 length equals 14 residues. DNA for the CDR3: TGTGCCAGCAGTTCGCGACAGGGGACCGGGGAGCTGTTTTTT. Amino acid sequence: CASSSRQGTGELFF.

This clonotype was observed a handful of times. The chain couples TRBV19 to TRBJ2-3; maybe TRBD2 (6 bases). V lost 4 bases and J lost 2, with 7 bases in between. Per germline, CDR1 LNHDA and CDR2 SQIVND (reference sequence). The length of the CDR3 is 13 residues. CDR3 protein: CASSSGDTDTQYF. CDR3 nucleotide sequence: TGTGCCAGTAGTAGCGGGGACACAGATACGCAGTATTTT.

This chain uses TRBV6-1 with TRBJ1-4; tentatively, D is TRBD1 (6 bases). This CDR3 spans 14 amino acids. The V gene lost 7 bases and the J gene lost 5 bases, with 14 bases spanning the gap. Germline V gene data show CDR1 as MNHNS and CDR2 as SASEGT. Written as DNA, the CDR3 is TGTGCCAGCAAATGGGGGCGCCTAAATGAAAAACTGTTTTTT. This translates into CASKWGRLNEKLFF.

CDR3 in DNA: TGTGCCAGCAGACAGGGTTTACTGGGGGAGCTGTTTTTT. It is translated as CASRQGLLGELFF. J is TRBJ2-2 and V is TRBV6-2 or TRBV6-3; a possible D gene is TRBD1 (6 bases). CDR1 and CDR2 (germline): MNHEY, SVGEGT. V gave up 6 bases and J gave up 8 bases, with 13 bases separating them. The CDR3 sequence is 13 residues long.